This TCR beta chain was captured by sequencing in a study of blood T cells in healthy people across ages. This clonotype has a handful of counts. The antigen remains undetermined. The CDR3 has 12 amino acids. Trimming left V 0 bases short and J 5 bases short, with 6 bases between. CDR1 is DFQATT and CDR2 is SNEGSKA in the germline V gene (reference sequence). A J-beta primer mix and a sample-barcoded 5' primer were used in a second PCR of about 6 to 12 cycles. TCRdb passed the 5' RACE reads through MiXCR, listing each CDR3 protein once. The sample contains about 1,400,000 distinct CDR3 sequences, approximately 38% of which appear only once. Study-wide results and limits: Researchers judged that diversity estimates from one million T cells fell short of true values.

Sequenced input: blood. The receptor's source is a young woman in good health. This chain uses TRBV20-1 with TRBJ2-3, with unresolved D. CDR3 residues: CSARDHKDTQYF. CDR3 nucleotide sequence: TGCAGTGCTAGAGACCATAAAGATACGCAGTATTTT.